This T cell receptor (beta chain) emerged from a study of metastatic and nonmetastatic thyroid tumors. Study background: Malignant thyroid and benign thyroid patients provided blood and tumor or nodule tissue whose repertoires were compared. Study conclusions and caveats: According to reports, the diversity of TCR beta was significantly higher in malignant thyroid tumors than in benign nodules, and this held in both blood and tumor samples.

This clone has more than one count but fewer than ten. Its specificity is unknown. A much larger clone differs by one base, so this may be a read error. Authors' data handling: A papillary thyroid cancer distant-metastasis classifier was built from CDR3 differences across clinicopathological groups. TCRdb re-clonotyped the PCR reads through MiXCR. What appears here as the V and J calls and clone size reflects TCRdb's work, not the paper's. The table records under 100,000 clones, about 9.1% of them present only once. Trimming shortened V by 6 bases and J by 10 bases, and 15 bases separated the two germline ends. CDR3 length: 13 amino acids. No treatment had been given to any patient before thyroid surgery.

The chain is built from TRBV12-3 or TRBV12-4 and TRBJ1-4; a weak D match, TRBD1 (5 bases). The TCR originated in a female donor with papillary thyroid cancer or a benign thyroid nodule (not recorded which). Some clones in this sample may be carry-over from other donors' samples. Sample: blood. This chain's CDR3 is CASSLRGDGKLFF. CDR3 DNA sequence: TGTGCCAGCAGCTTGAGGGGTGATGGAAAACTGTTTTTT.